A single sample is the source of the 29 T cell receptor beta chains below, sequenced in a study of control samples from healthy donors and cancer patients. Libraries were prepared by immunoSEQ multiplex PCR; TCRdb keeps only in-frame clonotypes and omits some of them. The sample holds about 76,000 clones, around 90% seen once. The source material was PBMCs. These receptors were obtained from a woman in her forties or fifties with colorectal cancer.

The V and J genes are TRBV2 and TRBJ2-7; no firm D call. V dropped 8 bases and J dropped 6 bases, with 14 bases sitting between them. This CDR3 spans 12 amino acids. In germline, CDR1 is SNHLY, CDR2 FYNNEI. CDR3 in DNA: TGTGCCAGCGCGGTGGGCGGCGGCGAGCAGTACGTC. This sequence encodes CASAVGGGEQYV.

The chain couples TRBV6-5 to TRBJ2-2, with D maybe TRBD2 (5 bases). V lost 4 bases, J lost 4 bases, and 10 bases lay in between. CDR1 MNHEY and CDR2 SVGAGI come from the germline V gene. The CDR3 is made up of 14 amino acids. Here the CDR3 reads CASSSRDFTGELFF. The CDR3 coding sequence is TGTGCCAGCAGTTCCCGGGATTTCACCGGGGAGCTGTTTTTT.

This CDR3 reads CASSPQEGDTDTQYF. CDR3 sequence (DNA): TGTGCCAGCAGTCCCCAGGAGGGGGACACAGATACGCAGTATTTT. The chain carries TRBV6-2 or TRBV6-3 and TRBJ2-3; TRBD1 or TRBD2 may be the D gene (6 bases each). V lost 5 bases to trimming and J lost 2 bases, with 14 bases between them. The CDR3 extends over 15 amino acids. CDR1 and CDR2 (germline): MNHEY, SVGEGT.

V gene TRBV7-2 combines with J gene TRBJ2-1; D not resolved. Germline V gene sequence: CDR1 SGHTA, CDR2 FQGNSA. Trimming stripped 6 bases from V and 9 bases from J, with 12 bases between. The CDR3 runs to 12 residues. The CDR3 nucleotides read TGTGCCAGCAGTCCCCGGGTGGGTGAGCAGTTCTTC. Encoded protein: CASSPRVGEQFF.

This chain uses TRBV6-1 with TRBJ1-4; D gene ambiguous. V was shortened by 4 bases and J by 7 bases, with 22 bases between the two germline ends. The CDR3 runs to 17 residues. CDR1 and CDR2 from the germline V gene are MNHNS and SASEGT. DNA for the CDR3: TGTGCCAGCAGTGCCTTAAGGATTGACCTCCCGGGTGAAAAACTGTTTTTT. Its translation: CASSALRIDLPGEKLFF.

CDR3 loop: CASSYEGGGETQYF. DNA for the CDR3: TGTGCCAGCAGTTACGAGGGAGGGGGCGAGACCCAGTACTTC. The V and J genes are TRBV6-6 and TRBJ2-5; TRBD1 or TRBD2 may be the D gene (7 bases each). This CDR3 comprises 14 residues. V was trimmed by 2 bases and J by 5 bases, leaving 12 bases between them. CDR1 and CDR2 from the germline V gene are MNHNY and SVGAGI (reference sequence).

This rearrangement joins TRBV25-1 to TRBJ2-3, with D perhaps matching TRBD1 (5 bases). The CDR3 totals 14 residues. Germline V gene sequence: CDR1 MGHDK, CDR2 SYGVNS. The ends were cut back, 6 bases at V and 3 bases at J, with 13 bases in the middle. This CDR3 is CASSPGLSTDTQYF. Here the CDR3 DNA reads TGTGCCAGCAGCCCAGGGCTGAGTACAGATACGCAGTATTTT.

The CDR3 here is CASGAGTAHYGYTF. The CDR3 bases are TGTGCCAGCGGAGCCGGGACAGCCCACTATGGCTACACCTTC. This rearrangement joins TRBV7-9 to TRBJ1-2; 7 positions agree with TRBD1. The V segment lost 8 bases and the J segment 3 bases; nucleotides outside the gene matches: 9. The germline gives CDR1 SEHNR, CDR2 FQNEAQ (reference sequence). CDR3 size: 14 residues.

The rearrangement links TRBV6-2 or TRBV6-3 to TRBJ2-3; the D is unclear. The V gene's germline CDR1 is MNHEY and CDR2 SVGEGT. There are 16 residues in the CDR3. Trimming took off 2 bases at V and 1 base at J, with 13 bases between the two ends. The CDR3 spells CASSYGLVGGTDTQYF. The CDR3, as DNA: TGTGCCAGCAGTTACGGTCTAGTGGGTGGCACAGATACGCAGTATTTT.

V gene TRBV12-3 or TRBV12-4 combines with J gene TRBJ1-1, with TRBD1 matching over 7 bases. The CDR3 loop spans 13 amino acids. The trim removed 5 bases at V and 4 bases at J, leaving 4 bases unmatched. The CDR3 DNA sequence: TGTGCCAGCAGTCAGGGGGGGAGCACTGAAGCTTTCTTT. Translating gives CASSQGGSTEAFF.

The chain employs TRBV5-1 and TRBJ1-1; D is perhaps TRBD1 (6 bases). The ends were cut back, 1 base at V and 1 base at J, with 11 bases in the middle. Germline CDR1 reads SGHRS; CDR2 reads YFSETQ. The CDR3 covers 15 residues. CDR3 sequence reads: CASSLSPGANTEAFF. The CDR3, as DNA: TGCGCCAGCAGCTTGTCCCCAGGGGCGAACACTGAAGCTTTCTTT.

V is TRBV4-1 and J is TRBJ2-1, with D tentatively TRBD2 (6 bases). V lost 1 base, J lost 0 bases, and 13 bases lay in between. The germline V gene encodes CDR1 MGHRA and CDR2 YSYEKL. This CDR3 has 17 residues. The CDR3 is CASSQAVAGSSYNEQFF. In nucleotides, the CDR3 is TGCGCCAGCAGCCAAGCAGTGGCGGGGAGCTCCTACAATGAGCAGTTCTTC.

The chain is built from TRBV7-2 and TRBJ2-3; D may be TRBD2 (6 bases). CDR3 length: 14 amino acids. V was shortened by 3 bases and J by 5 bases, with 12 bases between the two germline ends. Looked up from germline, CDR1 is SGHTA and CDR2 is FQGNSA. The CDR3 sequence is CASSLGGAVDTQYF. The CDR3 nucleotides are TGTGCCAGCAGCTTGGGCGGGGCCGTAGATACGCAGTATTTT.

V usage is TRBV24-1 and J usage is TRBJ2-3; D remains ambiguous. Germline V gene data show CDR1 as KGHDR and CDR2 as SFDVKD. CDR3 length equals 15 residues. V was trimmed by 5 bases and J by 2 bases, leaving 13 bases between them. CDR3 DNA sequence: TGTGCCACCAGTGGCTATCCGGCGCCCACAGATACGCAGTATTTT. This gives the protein CATSGYPAPTDTQYF.

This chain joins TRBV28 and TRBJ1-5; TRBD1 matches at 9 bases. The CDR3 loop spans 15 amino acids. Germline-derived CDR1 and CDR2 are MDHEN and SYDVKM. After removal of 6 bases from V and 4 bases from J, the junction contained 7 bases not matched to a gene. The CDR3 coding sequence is TGTGCCAGCAGCCCTCCTGGACAGGGGAATCAGCCCCAGCATTTT. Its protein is CASSPPGQGNQPQHF.

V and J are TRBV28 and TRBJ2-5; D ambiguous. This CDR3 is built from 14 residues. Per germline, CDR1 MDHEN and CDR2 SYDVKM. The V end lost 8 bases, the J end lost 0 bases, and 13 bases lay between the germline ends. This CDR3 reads CASGGRVYQETQYF. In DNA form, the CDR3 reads TGTGCCAGCGGTGGTAGGGTGTACCAAGAGACCCAGTACTTC.

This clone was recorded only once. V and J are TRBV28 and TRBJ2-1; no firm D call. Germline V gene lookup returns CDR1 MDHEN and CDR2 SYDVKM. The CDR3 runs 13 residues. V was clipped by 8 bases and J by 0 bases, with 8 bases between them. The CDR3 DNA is TGTGCCAGCTGCGGCCCCTCCTACAATGAGCAGTTCTTC. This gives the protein CASCGPSYNEQFF.

CDR3 residues: CASSYSGSGNTIYF. In DNA, the CDR3 is TGTGCCAGCAGTTACTCAGGGTCCGGAAACACCATATATTTT. V gene TRBV2 combines with J gene TRBJ1-3; maybe TRBD1 (5 bases). Trimming stripped 5 bases from V and 4 bases from J, with 12 bases between. This CDR3 is 14 amino acids long. CDR1 and CDR2 from the germline V gene are SNHLY and FYNNEI.

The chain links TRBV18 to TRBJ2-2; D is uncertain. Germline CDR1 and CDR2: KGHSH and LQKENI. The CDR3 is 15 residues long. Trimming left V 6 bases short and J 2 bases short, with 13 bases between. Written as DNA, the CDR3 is TGTGCCAGCTCGCGAGCCCAGTTCAACACCGGGGAGCTGTTTTTT. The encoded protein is CASSRAQFNTGELFF.

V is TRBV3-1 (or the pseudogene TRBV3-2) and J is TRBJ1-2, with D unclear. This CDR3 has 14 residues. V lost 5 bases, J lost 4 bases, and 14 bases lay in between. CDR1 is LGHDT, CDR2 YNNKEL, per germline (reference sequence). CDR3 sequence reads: CASSSRGGGYGYTF. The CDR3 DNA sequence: TGTGCCAGCAGCTCGCGGGGAGGCGGCTATGGCTACACCTTC.

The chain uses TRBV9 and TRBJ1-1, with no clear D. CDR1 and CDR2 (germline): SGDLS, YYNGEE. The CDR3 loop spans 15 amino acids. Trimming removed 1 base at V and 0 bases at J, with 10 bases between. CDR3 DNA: TGTGCCAGCAGCGTATTGAGCGGGTTGAACACTGAAGCTTTCTTT. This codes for CASSVLSGLNTEAFF.

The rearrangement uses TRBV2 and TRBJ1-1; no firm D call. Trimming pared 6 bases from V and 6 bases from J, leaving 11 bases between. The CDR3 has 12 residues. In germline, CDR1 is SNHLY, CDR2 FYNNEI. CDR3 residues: CASSTGRAEAFF. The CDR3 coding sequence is TGTGCCAGCAGCACGGGGAGGGCTGAAGCTTTCTTT. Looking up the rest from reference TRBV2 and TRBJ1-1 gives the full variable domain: EPEVTQTPSHQVTQMGQEVILRCVPISNHLYFYWYRQILGQKVEFLVSFYNNEISEKSEIFDDQFSVERPDGSNFTLKIRSTKLEDSAMYFCASSTGRAEAFFGQGTRLTVV.

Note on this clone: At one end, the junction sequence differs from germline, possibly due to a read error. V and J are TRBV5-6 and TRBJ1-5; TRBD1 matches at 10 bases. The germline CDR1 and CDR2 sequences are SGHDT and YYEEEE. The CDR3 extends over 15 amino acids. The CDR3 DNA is TGTGCCAGCAGCAGGGACAGGGGTTTGAGTCAGCCCCAGCGTTTT. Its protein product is CASSRDRGLSQPQRF.

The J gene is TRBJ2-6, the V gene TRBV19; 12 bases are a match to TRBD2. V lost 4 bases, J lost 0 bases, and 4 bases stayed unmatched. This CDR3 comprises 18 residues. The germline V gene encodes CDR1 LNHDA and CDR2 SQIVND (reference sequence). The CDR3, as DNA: TGTGCCAGTAGTAGACTAGCGGGGGTCAGCTCTGGGGCCAACGTCCTGACTTTC. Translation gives CASSRLAGVSSGANVLTF.

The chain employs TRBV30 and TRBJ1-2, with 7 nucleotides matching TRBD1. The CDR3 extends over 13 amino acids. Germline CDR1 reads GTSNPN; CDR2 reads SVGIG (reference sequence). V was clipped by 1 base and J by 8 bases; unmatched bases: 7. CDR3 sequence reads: CAWSAPGTVGYTF. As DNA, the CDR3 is TGTGCCTGGAGTGCCCCAGGGACAGTCGGCTACACCTTC.

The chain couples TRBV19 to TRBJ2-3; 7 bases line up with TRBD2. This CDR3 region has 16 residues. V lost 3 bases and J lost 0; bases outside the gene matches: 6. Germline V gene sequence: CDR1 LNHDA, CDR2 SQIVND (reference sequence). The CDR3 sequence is CASSIYGGISTDTQYF. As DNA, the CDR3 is TGTGCCAGTAGTATCTACGGGGGGATCAGCACAGATACGCAGTATTTT.

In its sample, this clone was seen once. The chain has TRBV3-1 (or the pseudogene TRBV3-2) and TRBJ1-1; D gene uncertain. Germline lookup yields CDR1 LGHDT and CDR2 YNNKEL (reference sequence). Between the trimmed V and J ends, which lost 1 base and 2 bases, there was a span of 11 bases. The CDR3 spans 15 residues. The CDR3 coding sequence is TGTGCCAGCAGCCAAGTTCTTCCCACTAACACTGAAGCTTTCTTT. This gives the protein CASSQVLPTNTEAFF.

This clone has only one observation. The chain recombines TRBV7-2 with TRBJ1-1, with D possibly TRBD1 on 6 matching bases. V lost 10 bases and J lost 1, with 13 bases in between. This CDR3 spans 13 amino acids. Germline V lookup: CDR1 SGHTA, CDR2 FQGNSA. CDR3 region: CAIQGPGNTEAFF. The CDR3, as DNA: TGTGCCATACAGGGCCCAGGGAACACTGAAGCTTTCTTT. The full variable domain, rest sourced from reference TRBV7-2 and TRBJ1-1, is GAGVSQSPSNKVTEKGKDVELRCDPISGHTALYWYRQSLGQGLEFLIYFQGNSAPDKSGLPSDRFSAERTGGSVSTLTIQRTQQEDSAVYLCAIQGPGNTEAFFGQGTRLTVV.

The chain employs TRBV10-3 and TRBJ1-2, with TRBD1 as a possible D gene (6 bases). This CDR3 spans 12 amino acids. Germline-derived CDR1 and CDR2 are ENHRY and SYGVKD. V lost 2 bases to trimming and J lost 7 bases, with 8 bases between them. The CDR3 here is CAISETGRGYTF. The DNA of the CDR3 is TGTGCCATCAGTGAGACAGGGCGTGGCTACACCTTC.